This T cell receptor (delta chain) originates from a study of γδ T cells in repeated Plasmodium falciparum infection. Overall study findings and caveats: In Vdelta2-negative, largely Vdelta1+, gammadelta repertoires, repeated controlled infections appeared to drive clonal selection waves. One small rural Malian village, predominantly a single ethnic group, supplied the cohort. Vgamma9/Vdelta2+ repertoires stayed stably polyclonal over time and infection.

Trimming cost V 2 bases and J 8 bases; bases outside gene matches: 25. This CDR3 contains 21 residues. The germline V gene has CDR1 TSWWSYY and CDR2 QGS. TCRdb reprocessed the multiplex PCR reads through CATT. The sample lists around 82,000 delta-chain clones, over 1.1% occurring once. This clone was counted ten times or more. The antigen remains unidentified. Bulk repertoires came from Vgamma9/Vdelta2+ or Vdelta2-negative gammadelta T cells flow-sorted from PBMC. The sequencing input was gamma-delta T cells from blood. The V gene is TRDV1, the J gene TRDJ1, with 11 bases fitting TRDD3. The TCR sequence derives from a pool of human donors (malaria-infected and uninfected, not separated). This chain's CDR3 is CALGEIRKPTTKWGIRKKLIF. Here the CDR3 DNA reads TGTGCTCTTGGGGAAATCAGGAAACCTACGACCAAATGGGGGATACGGAAAAAACTCATCTTT.